The 22 T cell receptor beta chains below come from one sample, sequenced in a study of blood T cell repertoires in COVID-19 (dated by TCRdb to about 2020). Receptor amplification or capture employed the immunoSEQ multiplex PCR assay. TCRdb obtained this table from immuneACCESS and retained in-frame rearrangements with V and J assigned. These tables miss some clones; where compared with another copy, unresolved V genes account for less than half of the shortfall, and the remainder is unexplained. For this sample there are about 98,000 clones; over 70% appear just once. The ten largest clones represent around 22% of the sample. Specimen: peripheral blood. These TCRs come from a man aged 65 to 85 with acute or convalescent COVID-19.

The genes are TRBV5-1 and TRBJ2-1; D gene uncertain. This CDR3 has 13 residues. V lost 3 bases and J 8 bases, leaving 12 bases between the germline ends. In germline, CDR1 is SGHRS, CDR2 YFSETQ. The CDR3 is CASSSRLSDEQFF. CDR3 DNA: TGCGCCAGCAGCTCGAGGCTAAGCGATGAGCAGTTCTTC.

The rearrangement joins TRBV28 to TRBJ2-1; D is possibly TRBD2 (6 bases). With 7 bases removed from V and 0 bases from J, the gap between germline ends came to 22 bases. Looked up from germline, CDR1 is MDHEN and CDR2 is SYDVKM. This CDR3 region has 18 residues. The DNA for the CDR3 is TGTGCCAGCACCTCTCGGGACCTTAGCGGACACTCCTACAATGAGCAGTTCTTC. Its protein is CASTSRDLSGHSYNEQFF.

The CDR3 protein is CASSLAAPGSPLHF. CDR3 DNA sequence: TGCGCCAGCAGCTTGGCGGCCCCGGGATCACCCCTCCACTTT. This chain connects TRBV5-1 to TRBJ1-6; D unclear. Trimming took 0 bases from V and 10 from J, leaving 11 bases between them. Germline CDR1 and CDR2: SGHRS and YFSETQ. This CDR3 spans 14 amino acids. Drawing the rest from reference TRBV5-1 and TRBJ1-6, the complete variable domain is KAGVTQTPRYLIKTRGQQVTLSCSPISGHRSVSWYQQTPGQGLQFLFEYFSETQRNKGNFPGRFSGRQFSNSRSEMNVSTLELGDSALYLCASSLAAPGSPLHFGNGTRLTVT.

V usage is TRBV19 and J usage is TRBJ2-5; tentative D call: TRBD2 (5 bases). Germline CDR1 LNHDA, CDR2 SQIVND (reference sequence). Trimming removed 5 bases at V and 5 bases at J, with 15 bases between. The CDR3 is made up of 14 amino acids. CDR3 sequence: CASSESEARETQYF. As DNA, the CDR3 is TGTGCCAGTAGTGAGTCGGAGGCCCGGGAGACCCAGTACTTC.

The chain employs TRBV6-5 and TRBJ1-5; 7 bases line up with TRBD1. The ends lost 11 bases at V and 4 bases at J; junction bases unmatched: 8. The CDR3 runs to 13 residues. Looked up from germline, CDR1 is MNHEY and CDR2 is SVGAGI. The CDR3 loop is CAARQGLNQPQHF. CDR3 DNA sequence: TGTGCCGCCCGACAGGGACTGAATCAGCCCCAGCATTTT.

The chain combines TRBV11-3 with TRBJ2-1; D is unclear. Trimming pared 4 bases from V and 2 bases from J, leaving 15 bases between. The germline V gene encodes CDR1 SGHNT and CDR2 YENEEA. The CDR3 covers 16 residues. This CDR3 reads CASSSSRSEPYNEQFF. CDR3 sequence (DNA): TGTGCCAGCAGCTCATCCCGATCAGAACCCTACAATGAGCAGTTCTTC. Full variable domain (remainder filled in from reference TRBV11-3 and TRBJ2-1): EAGVVQSPRYKIIEKKQPVAFWCNPISGHNTLYWYLQNLGQGPELLIRYENEEAVDDSQLPKDRFSAERLKGVDSTLKIQPAELGDSAVYLCASSSSRSEPYNEQFFGPGTRLTVL.

The genes are TRBV29-1 and TRBJ2-7, with 7 bases identical to TRBD2. V lost 1 base to trimming and J lost 6 bases; unmatched junction nucleotides: 6. CDR1 SQVTM and CDR2 ANQGSEA come from the germline V gene. The CDR3 is made up of 13 amino acids. CDR3: CSVEGLAVTEQYF. In DNA form, the CDR3 reads TGCAGCGTTGAAGGCCTAGCGGTTACCGAGCAGTACTTC.

This rearrangement joins TRBV10-3 to TRBJ1-2; tentative D call: TRBD1 (5 bases). This CDR3 comprises 12 residues. CDR1 is ENHRY, CDR2 SYGVKD, per germline. Trimming stripped 4 bases from V and 8 bases from J, with 11 bases between. The CDR3 sequence is CAISVQGSGYTF. The CDR3 region has the DNA TGTGCCATCAGTGTCCAGGGATCAGGCTACACCTTC.

The CDR3 DNA is TGTGCCAGCAGCCAAGCTGGGGGCGCGTACGAGCAGTACTTC. Its translation: CASSQAGGAYEQYF. The chain couples TRBV3-1 (or the pseudogene TRBV3-2) to TRBJ2-7; a possible D gene is TRBD1 (6 bases). The CDR3 is 14 residues long. V gave up 1 base and J gave up 4 bases, with 11 bases separating them. Germline CDR1 and CDR2: LGHDT and YNNKEL (reference sequence).

In its sample, this clone was seen once. The rearrangement links TRBV10-3 to TRBJ2-1, with D possibly matching TRBD2 (5 bases). Trimming removed 2 bases from V and 7 bases from J, with 9 bases in between. Per germline, CDR1 ENHRY and CDR2 SYGVKD. The CDR3 extends over 13 amino acids. The CDR3 sequence: CAISEARENEQFF. CDR3 DNA sequence: TGTGCCATCAGTGAGGCTCGGGAAAATGAGCAGTTCTTC.

The chain combines TRBV15 with TRBJ2-3; 11 bases agree with TRBD2. V dropped 8 bases and J dropped 7; count of bases not matched to a gene: 8. CDR1 and CDR2 from the germline V gene are LNHNV and YYDKDF (reference sequence). This CDR3 region has 14 residues. The CDR3 loop is CATGLAGGTYTQYF. The CDR3 DNA sequence: TGTGCCACCGGGTTAGCGGGAGGGACATATACGCAGTATTTT.

The rearrangement uses TRBV19 and TRBJ1-5, with D perhaps matching TRBD1 (6 bases). CDR3 length: 16 residues. Trimming left V 4 bases short and J 0 bases short, with 13 bases between. Germline values: CDR1 LNHDA, CDR2 SQIVND (reference sequence). CDR3: CASSNPWTDSNQPQHF. The CDR3 nucleotides are TGTGCCAGTAGTAATCCCTGGACAGATAGCAATCAGCCCCAGCATTTT.

The chain employs TRBV5-1 and TRBJ2-2; TRBD1 matches 10 bases. With V trimmed by 4 bases and J by 6 bases, 3 bases remained unmatched. The CDR3 consists of 14 residues. CDR1 is SGHRS and CDR2 is YFSETQ in the germline V gene. The CDR3 loop is CASSVDRGSGELFF. As DNA, the CDR3 is TGCGCCAGCAGCGTGGACAGGGGGTCCGGGGAGCTGTTTTTT.

The rearrangement joins TRBV19 to TRBJ2-3; D unresolved. The CDR3 totals 13 residues. V lost 7 bases, J lost 3 bases, and 11 bases lay in between. CDR1 and CDR2 from the germline V gene are LNHDA and SQIVND (reference sequence). The CDR3 here is CASTPSGTDTQYF. The CDR3 DNA sequence: TGTGCCAGTACCCCTTCCGGGACAGATACGCAGTATTTT.

Points on this clone: The same CDR3 also results from other DNA sequences found in this sample. This chain connects TRBV29-1 to TRBJ2-7; TRBD1 might be the D (6 bases). Germline loops: CDR1 SQVTM, CDR2 ANQGSEA. The CDR3 is 12 residues long. The V end was cut by 6 bases, the J end by 0 bases, with 9 bases between. CDR3 nucleotide sequence: TGCAGCGTACAGGGCAGCTCCTACGAGCAGTACTTC. This translates into CSVQGSSYEQYF.

The chain recombines TRBV30 with TRBJ1-6; TRBD1 might be the D (5 bases). The CDR3 covers 15 residues. The germline CDR1 and CDR2 sequences are GTSNPN and SVGIG (reference sequence). V lost 2 bases to trimming and J lost 7 bases, with 15 bases between them. The CDR3 loop reads CAWSPTQGWNSPLHF. CDR3 bases: TGTGCCTGGAGTCCGACGCAGGGATGGAATTCACCCCTCCACTTT.

The sample holds many counts of this clone. This chain uses TRBV29-1 with TRBJ1-1; D is unresolved. Germline CDR1 is SQVTM and CDR2 is ANQGSEA. The CDR3 consists of 15 residues. The V gene lost 8 bases and the J gene lost 3 bases, with 22 bases spanning the gap. CDR3 DNA: TGCAGCTCAGGAGGTGGTTTGGGTATCGACACTGAAGCTTTCTTT. Translating gives CSSGGGLGIDTEAFF.

V usage is TRBV19 and J usage is TRBJ1-6; a weak D match, TRBD1 (6 bases). Germline V gene data show CDR1 as LNHDA and CDR2 as SQIVND (reference sequence). The CDR3 runs to 13 residues. Between the trimmed V and J ends, which lost 11 bases and 11 bases, there was a span of 19 bases. The CDR3 reads CAGKYRAGAPLHF. CDR3 coding DNA: TGTGCCGGTAAGTACAGGGCCGGAGCACCCCTCCACTTT. Full variable domain (rest looked up from reference TRBV19 and TRBJ1-6): DGGITQSPKYLFRKEGQNVTLSCEQNLNHDAMYWYRQDPGQGLRLIYYSQIVNDFQKGDIAEGYSVSREKKESFPLTVTSAQKNPTAFYLCAGKYRAGAPLHFGNGTRLTVT.

The rearrangement joins TRBV4-1 to TRBJ2-2; possible D gene TRBD1, 6 bases. Germline V gene data show CDR1 as MGHRA and CDR2 as YSYEKL. This CDR3 is built from 14 residues. Trimming removed 0 bases from V and 6 bases from J, with 8 bases in between. This chain's CDR3 is CASSQEQGPGELFF. CDR3 in DNA: TGCGCCAGCAGCCAAGAACAGGGTCCCGGGGAGCTGTTTTTT.

V is TRBV19 and J is TRBJ1-5; weak D call: TRBD1 (5 bases). The germline V gene encodes CDR1 LNHDA and CDR2 SQIVND (reference sequence). CDR3 length equals 15 residues. Trimming removed 3 bases at V and 7 bases at J, with 16 bases between. CDR3 in DNA: TGTGCCAGTAGTATGAAGGGGAGGCGAAACCAGCCCCAGCATTTT. It codes for CASSMKGRRNQPQHF.

This clone has a handful of counts. The rearrangement uses TRBV28 and TRBJ1-5; D ambiguous. V was shortened by 6 bases and J by 0 bases, with 6 bases between the two germline ends. The CDR3 runs 13 residues. The V gene's germline CDR1 is MDHEN and CDR2 SYDVKM. The CDR3 coding sequence is TGTGCCAGCAGAATATATAGCAATCAGCCCCAGCATTTT. Its translation: CASRIYSNQPQHF.

This clone was counted ten times or more. The rearrangement links TRBV24-1 to TRBJ2-1, with no clear D. This CDR3 contains 12 residues. V dropped 4 bases and J dropped 5 bases, with 5 bases sitting between them. CDR1 is KGHDR, CDR2 SFDVKD, per germline. The CDR3 coding sequence is TGTGCCACCAGTGAGTCCAACAATGAGCAGTTCTTC. Translated: CATSESNNEQFF.